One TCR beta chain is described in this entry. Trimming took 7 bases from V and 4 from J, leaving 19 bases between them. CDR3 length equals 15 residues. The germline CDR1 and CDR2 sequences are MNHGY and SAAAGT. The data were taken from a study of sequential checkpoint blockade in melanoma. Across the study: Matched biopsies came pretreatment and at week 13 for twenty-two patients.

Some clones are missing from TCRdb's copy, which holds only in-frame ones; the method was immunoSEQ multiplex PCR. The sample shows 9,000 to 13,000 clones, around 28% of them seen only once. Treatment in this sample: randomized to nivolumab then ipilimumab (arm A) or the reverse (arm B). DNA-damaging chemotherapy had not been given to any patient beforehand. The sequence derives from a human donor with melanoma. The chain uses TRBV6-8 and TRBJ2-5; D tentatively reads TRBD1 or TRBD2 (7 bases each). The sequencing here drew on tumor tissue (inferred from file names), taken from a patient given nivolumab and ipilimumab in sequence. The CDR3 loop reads CASIRGGDVRETQYF. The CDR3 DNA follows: TGTGCCAGCATCAGGGGGGGGGACGTAAGAGAGACCCAGTACTTC.